The 27 T cell receptor beta chains below were found in one sample sequenced in a study of blood T cell repertoires in COVID-19. Here immunoSEQ multiplex PCR was the method, and the copy in TCRdb shows in-frame clones only, minus some. In the table there are roughly 87,000 clones, around 85% of which are singletons. What was sequenced was peripheral blood. The receptors shown here come from a woman older than 75 with COVID-19, enrolled during active disease.

The genes are TRBV9 and TRBJ2-7; TRBD1 aligns across 7 bases. CDR3 size: 17 residues. Germline assignment: CDR1 SGDLS and CDR2 YYNGEE. V lost 0 bases, J lost 4 bases, and 13 bases stayed unmatched. CDR3 coding DNA: TGTGCCAGCAGCGTAGGGGGGACAGACCCTTATGGGTACGAGCAGTACTTC. It translates to CASSVGGTDPYGYEQYF.

This sequence joins TRBV3-1 (or the pseudogene TRBV3-2) and TRBJ1-2; 8 nucleotides match TRBD1. With 4 bases clipped from V and 4 bases from J, the junction kept 5 bases outside the gene matches. Per germline, CDR1 LGHDT and CDR2 YNNKEL (reference sequence). The CDR3 length is 14 residues. CDR3 region: CASSPTGGTYGYTF. For the CDR3, the DNA is TGTGCCAGCAGCCCAACAGGGGGGACCTATGGCTACACCTTC.

CDR3: CASSYTTAATGEQFF. The CDR3 DNA sequence: TGTGCCAGCAGTTACACCACGGCCGCCACGGGGGAGCAGTTCTTC. The rearrangement uses TRBV6-6 and TRBJ2-1; TRBD2 might be the D (5 bases). CDR3 length equals 15 residues. Germline CDR1 and CDR2: MNHNY and SVGAGI (reference sequence). Between the trimmed V and J ends, which lost 2 bases and 10 bases, there was a span of 18 bases.

This chain connects TRBV10-3 to TRBJ2-1; no clear D gene. V gave up 0 bases and J gave up 8 bases, with 14 bases separating them. The CDR3 sequence is 15 residues long. The V gene's germline CDR1 is ENHRY and CDR2 SYGVKD. CDR3 sequence: CAISESTLGLYEQFF. CDR3 in DNA: TGTGCCATCAGTGAGTCTACCTTGGGCCTCTATGAGCAGTTCTTC.

This chain joins TRBV18 and TRBJ1-5; D is undetermined. V lost 3 bases and J lost 5, with 8 bases in between. CDR1 and CDR2 from the germline V gene are KGHSH and LQKENI. The CDR3 sequence is 13 residues long. The CDR3 region is CASSPFEDQPQHF. The CDR3, as DNA: TGTGCCAGCTCACCGTTTGAGGATCAGCCCCAGCATTTT.

V is TRBV19 and J is TRBJ2-6; D perhaps matches TRBD2 (5 bases). Germline CDR1 is LNHDA and CDR2 is SQIVND (reference sequence). This CDR3 has 16 amino acids. V was shortened by 1 base and J by 4 bases, with 11 bases between the two germline ends. CDR3 residues: CASSIVSGSGANVLTF. The CDR3 DNA reads as TGTGCCAGTAGTATAGTTTCGGGGTCCGGGGCCAACGTCCTGACTTTC.

The chain employs TRBV27 and TRBJ2-1, with D possibly matching TRBD2 (5 bases). Trimming pared 6 bases from V and 4 bases from J, leaving 16 bases between. The V gene's germline CDR1 is MNHEY and CDR2 SMNVEV (reference sequence). The CDR3 runs 15 residues. The CDR3 DNA follows: TGTGCCAGCAGACCGGACTGGCGAGGTTACAATGAGCAGTTCTTC. Its protein product is CASRPDWRGYNEQFF.

The chain joins TRBV7-2 to TRBJ1-2; 10 nucleotides align to TRBD1. Trimming cost V 4 bases and J 5 bases; bases outside gene matches: 4. Germline lookup yields CDR1 SGHTA and CDR2 FQGNSA. The CDR3 has 14 amino acids. DNA of the CDR3: TGTGCCAGCAGCTACTCGGGACAGGGGTATGGCTACACCTTC. Residues: CASSYSGQGYGYTF.

The chain combines TRBV3-1 (or the pseudogene TRBV3-2) with TRBJ2-7; 9 bases line up with TRBD2. Germline CDR1 and CDR2: LGHDT and YNNKEL (reference sequence). The CDR3 extends over 14 amino acids. V lost 1 base, J lost 2 bases, and 0 bases stayed unmatched. CDR3 loop: CASSQGGRAYEQYF. The DNA of the CDR3 is TGTGCCAGCAGCCAAGGCGGGAGGGCCTACGAGCAGTACTTC.

The genes are TRBV2 and TRBJ1-2; 12 bases line up with TRBD1. This CDR3 comprises 16 residues. The V gene's germline CDR1 is SNHLY and CDR2 FYNNEI. The trim removed 7 bases at V and 6 bases at J, leaving 12 bases unmatched. DNA for the CDR3: TGTGCCAGCATCCGGGACAGGGGGCGGGAAGAGAATGGCTACACCTTC. Its translation is CASIRDRGREENGYTF.

Only one count was recorded for this clone. The chain links TRBV2 to TRBJ1-6, with TRBD1 matching 7 bases. CDR1 is SNHLY and CDR2 is FYNNEI in the germline V gene. V was clipped by 5 bases and J by 9 bases; unmatched bases: 13. The CDR3 contains 16 residues. The CDR3 is CASSPGGTALGSPLHF. In DNA, the CDR3 is TGTGCCAGCAGTCCTGGGGGGACAGCCCTGGGTTCACCCCTCCACTTT.

This chain joins TRBV6-5 and TRBJ2-1; D ambiguous. Germline CDR1 reads MNHEY; CDR2 reads SVGAGI. V was shortened by 7 bases and J by 4 bases, with 14 bases between the two germline ends. This CDR3 spans 14 amino acids. CDR3 sequence (DNA): TGTGCCAGCAAAGAGTCGATTTGGTACAATGAGCAGTTCTTC. This gives the protein CASKESIWYNEQFF.

This clone was seen more than once but under ten times. V usage is TRBV7-7 and J usage is TRBJ2-6, with a tentative D call TRBD2 (5 bases). V lost 5 bases, J lost 4 bases, and 9 bases lay in between. The CDR3 has 14 amino acids. Germline V lookup: CDR1 SSHAT, CDR2 FNYEAQ (reference sequence). The CDR3 reads CASSPRVGANVLTF. In nucleotides, the CDR3 is TGTGCCAGCAGCCCGCGGGTCGGGGCCAACGTCCTGACTTTC. Variable domain in full (rest from reference TRBV7-7 and TRBJ2-6): GAGVSQSPRYKVTKRGQDVTLRCDPISSHATLYWYQQALGQGPEFLTYFNYEAQPDKSGLPSDRFSAERPEGSISTLTIQRTEQRDSAMYRCASSPRVGANVLTFGAGSRLTVL.

This rearrangement joins TRBV5-1 to TRBJ2-7; possibly TRBD1 for D (5 bases). V was cut by 0 bases and J by 7 bases, with 11 bases left in between. This CDR3 spans 13 amino acids. Germline V gene sequence: CDR1 SGHRS, CDR2 YFSETQ. DNA for the CDR3: TGCGCCAGCAGCTTGGGACAGCTTTGGGAGCAGTACTTC. It encodes CASSLGQLWEQYF.

The rearrangement joins TRBV7-9 to TRBJ1-4, with D tentatively TRBD1 (6 bases). CDR3 size: 15 residues. CDR1 SEHNR and CDR2 FQNEAQ come from the germline V gene (reference sequence). Trimming removed 5 bases from V and 4 bases from J, with 14 bases in between. The CDR3, as DNA: TGTGCCAGCAGCACATGGACAGAAAATAATGAAAAACTGTTTTTT. Translating it yields CASSTWTENNEKLFF.

V and J are TRBV11-2 and TRBJ2-2, with TRBD2 as a possible D gene (6 bases). This CDR3 comprises 13 residues. Trimming cost V 2 bases and J 6 bases, with 7 bases left between them. Germline CDR1 SGHAT, CDR2 FQNNGV. This chain's CDR3 is CASSLWRAGELFF. The CDR3 DNA reads TGTGCCAGCAGCTTATGGAGGGCCGGGGAGCTGTTTTTT.

The chain joins TRBV7-2 to TRBJ1-2; D gene unclear. The CDR3 consists of 14 residues. V gave up 3 bases and J gave up 6 bases, with 14 bases separating them. Germline CDR1 reads SGHTA; CDR2 reads FQGNSA. CDR3 in amino acids: CASSFRAGSHGYTF. CDR3 coding DNA: TGTGCCAGCAGCTTCCGGGCGGGCTCCCATGGCTACACCTTC.

The V call is TRBV6-5, the J call TRBJ2-1; 7 bases are shared with TRBD1. The germline V gene has CDR1 MNHEY and CDR2 SVGAGI. This CDR3 has 15 amino acids. V lost 2 bases to trimming and J lost 7 bases; unmatched junction nucleotides: 8. CDR3 amino acids: CASSYPRQGANEQFF. DNA of the CDR3: TGTGCCAGCAGTTACCCTCGACAGGGTGCGAATGAGCAGTTCTTC.

The V call is TRBV11-3, the J call TRBJ2-3; the D gene is possibly TRBD2 (5 bases). Germline V gives CDR1 SGHNT, CDR2 YENEEA. The V end was cut by 5 bases, the J end by 5 bases, with 8 bases between. This CDR3 has 12 amino acids. The CDR3 nucleotides read TGTGCCAGCAGCAAACGGGGAGATACGCAGTATTTT. It specifies CASSKRGDTQYF.

This clone was observed a single time. Germline and junction disagree at one end, which may indicate a read error. The chain carries TRBV2 and TRBJ2-5; 8 bases are a match to TRBD1. The CDR3 is 13 residues long. CDR1 and CDR2 (germline): SNHLY, FYNNEI. The CDR3 sequence: CASSEDRGETQYF. The CDR3 DNA reads TGTGCCAGCAGCGAAGACAGGGGTGAGACCCAGTACTTC. Variable domain in full (rest from reference TRBV2 and TRBJ2-5): EPEVTQTPSHQVTQMGQEVILRCVPISNHLYFYWYRQILGQKVEFLVSFYNNEISEKSEIFDDQFSVERPDGSNFTLKIRSTKLEDSAMYFCASSEDRGETQYFGPGTRLLVL.

The chain uses TRBV29-1 and TRBJ2-3, with TRBD2 identical over 9 bases. Germline-derived CDR1 and CDR2 are SQVTM and ANQGSEA. The CDR3 has 15 amino acids. The V gene end was trimmed by 2 bases and the J gene end by 5 bases; junction bases not matched to a gene: 8. CDR3 bases: TGCAGCGTTGAATTTGGGCGGGGGGGAAAAGATACGCAGTATTTT. Amino acids: CSVEFGRGGKDTQYF.

J is TRBJ2-7 and V is TRBV15; D remains unclear. The CDR3 runs to 13 residues. The V end was cut by 0 bases, the J end by 3 bases, with 6 bases between. CDR1 and CDR2 (germline): LNHNV, YYDKDF (reference sequence). For the CDR3, the DNA is TGTGCCACCAGCAGAGATCCGGGCTACGAGCAGTACTTC. It codes for CATSRDPGYEQYF. Filled out from reference TRBV15 and TRBJ2-7, the complete variable domain reads DAMVIQNPRYQVTQFGKPVTLSCSQTLNHNVMYWYQQKSSQAPKLLFHYYDKDFNNEADTPDNFQSRRPNTSFCFLDIRSPGLGDTAMYLCATSRDPGYEQYFGPGTRLTVT.

V is TRBV7-3 and J is TRBJ2-3, with 11 bases aligning to TRBD1. Germline V gives CDR1 SGHTA, CDR2 FQGTGA. This CDR3 is 14 amino acids long. Unmatched junction bases numbered 2, after V lost 5 bases and J lost 4 bases. CDR3: CASSRDRGADTQYF. The CDR3 nucleotides read TGTGCCAGCAGCCGGGACAGGGGGGCAGATACGCAGTATTTT.

With regard to this clone: Other DNA sequences in the same sample also yield this CDR3. The chain combines TRBV7-2 with TRBJ1-5, with D unclear. This CDR3 region has 13 residues. Trimming cost V 0 bases and J 6 bases, with 6 bases left between them. Germline CDR1 is SGHTA and CDR2 is FQGNSA. In DNA form, the CDR3 reads TGTGCCAGCAGCTTAGCCGGCGGTCAGCCCCAGCATTTT. Translated: CASSLAGGQPQHF.

This clone has more than one count but fewer than ten. The chain employs TRBV2 and TRBJ1-5; 7 bases are shared with TRBD1. The CDR3 spans 13 residues. After removal of 6 bases from V and 3 bases from J, the junction contained 2 bases not matched to a gene. CDR1 and CDR2 from the germline V gene are SNHLY and FYNNEI. CDR3 bases: TGTGCCAGCAGAGGGACAGCCAATCAGCCCCAGCATTTT. The encoded protein is CASRGTANQPQHF.

This chain connects TRBV2 to TRBJ1-6, with D perhaps TRBD1 (5 bases). The germline V and J ends were trimmed by 6 bases and 7 bases, with 13 bases remaining between them. The V gene's germline CDR1 is SNHLY and CDR2 FYNNEI. The CDR3 extends over 14 amino acids. This CDR3 is CASRGVAVNSPLHF. The CDR3 DNA reads as TGTGCCAGCAGAGGGGTGGCCGTAAATTCACCCCTCCACTTT.

This sequence joins TRBV4-1 and TRBJ2-7; TRBD2 matches at 8 bases. Trimming cost V 4 bases and J 1 base; bases outside gene matches: 9. Germline assignment: CDR1 MGHRA and CDR2 YSYEKL. The CDR3 extends over 16 amino acids. This chain's CDR3 is CASSLGGLAGSYEQYF. The CDR3 region has the DNA TGCGCCAGCAGCCTAGGTGGGCTAGCGGGTTCCTACGAGCAGTACTTC.